Shown below are 24 T cell receptor beta chains from a single sample sequenced in a study of OX40 agonist ivuxolimab in advanced cancers. TCRdb keeps only in-frame clones here, not all; method: immunoSEQ multiplex PCR. The sample consists of approximately 100,000 clones, 90% of them appearing once. Sample: CD4+ or CD8+ T cells sorted from blood, taken in a trial of the OX40 agonist ivuxolimab. The receptors were gathered from an adult with an advanced solid tumor such as melanoma, head and neck, liver or kidney cancer.

In its sample, this clone was seen a few times. The gene calls are TRBV5-1 and TRBJ1-2; D unresolved. The CDR3 extends over 12 amino acids. V was clipped by 0 bases and J by 4 bases, with 4 bases between them. CDR1 and CDR2 from the germline V gene are SGHRS and YFSETQ. The CDR3 loop reads CASSLEPYGYTF. The CDR3 DNA reads TGCGCCAGCAGCTTGGAACCCTATGGCTACACCTTC. The full variable domain, in which reference TRBV5-1 and TRBJ1-2 provide the parts outside the CDR3, is KAGVTQTPRYLIKTRGQQVTLSCSPISGHRSVSWYQQTPGQGLQFLFEYFSETQRNKGNFPGRFSGRQFSNSRSEMNVSTLELGDSALYLCASSLEPYGYTFGSGTRLTVV.

The rearrangement links TRBV4-3 to TRBJ2-3; 9 nucleotides line up with TRBD2. The V segment lost 1 base and the J segment 2 bases; nucleotides outside the gene matches: 4. Per the germline V gene, CDR1 is LGHNA and CDR2 is YSLEER. CDR3 length equals 16 residues. CDR3 in amino acids: CASSQVGLAYTDTQYF. The DNA for the CDR3 is TGCGCCAGCAGCCAAGTAGGACTAGCGTACACAGATACGCAGTATTTT.

V gene TRBV7-9 combines with J gene TRBJ2-5, with 15 bases that match TRBD2. The CDR3 runs 18 residues. CDR1 and CDR2 (germline): SEHNR, FQNEAQ (reference sequence). J gave up 3 bases and V 1 base, and 6 bases lay outside the gene matches. The CDR3 bases are TGTGCCAGCAGCTTAGACCGAGGACTAGCGGGAGGGAAAGAGACCCAGTACTTC. Protein: CASSLDRGLAGGKETQYF.

The chain employs TRBV6-1 and TRBJ2-6; no firm D call. This CDR3 contains 16 residues. Trimming took off 2 bases at V and 4 bases at J, with 12 bases between the two ends. Germline values: CDR1 MNHNS, CDR2 SASEGT. CDR3 loop: CASSETRATGANVLTF. CDR3 sequence (DNA): TGTGCCAGCAGTGAAACTCGGGCTACAGGGGCCAACGTCCTGACTTTC.

The rearrangement uses TRBV18 and TRBJ2-7; D is unresolved. CDR3 size: 16 residues. Germline V gives CDR1 KGHSH, CDR2 LQKENI. The ends were cut back, 2 bases at V and 0 bases at J, with 14 bases in the middle. The CDR3 DNA follows: TGTGCCAGCTCACCAAACGTTACAGTTAGCTCCTACGAGCAGTACTTC. Translating gives CASSPNVTVSSYEQYF.

The chain has TRBV19 and TRBJ2-7; 8 nucleotides match TRBD2. V shed 5 bases, J shed 5 bases, and the junction held 8 bases outside the gene matches. Germline loops: CDR1 LNHDA, CDR2 SQIVND (reference sequence). The CDR3 is 14 amino acids. CDR3 sequence reads: CASSSGLAPHEQYF. The CDR3 region has the DNA TGTGCCAGTAGTTCTGGACTAGCTCCCCACGAGCAGTACTTC.

V gene TRBV19 combines with J gene TRBJ2-7; 10 nucleotides align to TRBD1. The CDR3 length is 15 residues. Germline CDR1 and CDR2: LNHDA and SQIVND (reference sequence). V trimming: 7 bases; J trimming: 3 bases; junction bases outside the gene matches: 9. The DNA of the CDR3 is TGTGCCAGTAAAACGACAGGGGGCCCCGACTACGAGCAGTACTTC. As protein: CASKTTGGPDYEQYF.

In nucleotides, the CDR3 is TGTGCCACCAGCAGGGACACTAATGAAAAACTGTTTTTT. Protein product: CATSRDTNEKLFF. V usage is TRBV15 and J usage is TRBJ1-4; D is unclear. The CDR3 length is 13 residues. Germline V CDR1 and CDR2: LNHNV, YYDKDF (reference sequence). V gave up 3 bases and J gave up 2 bases, with 4 bases separating them. Supplemented by reference TRBV15 and TRBJ1-4, the full variable domain reads DAMVIQNPRYQVTQFGKPVTLSCSQTLNHNVMYWYQQKSSQAPKLLFHYYDKDFNNEADTPDNFQSRRPNTSFCFLDIRSPGLGDTAMYLCATSRDTNEKLFFGSGTQLSVL.

This chain links TRBV4-2 with TRBJ2-1; D gene unclear. The V end was cut by 0 bases, the J end by 5 bases, with 8 bases between. The CDR3 runs 14 residues. CDR1 is LGHNA and CDR2 is YNFKEQ in the germline V gene. The CDR3 DNA reads TGTGCCAGCAGCCAAGAAGTACGGGACAATGAGCAGTTCTTC. Protein sequence: CASSQEVRDNEQFF.

The chain joins TRBV7-3 to TRBJ2-1; 10 bases line up with TRBD2. The length of the CDR3 is 15 residues. Looked up from germline, CDR1 is SGHTA and CDR2 is FQGTGA. V was clipped by 3 bases and J by 10 bases; unmatched bases: 9. The CDR3 sequence is CASSLSGLAGVEQFF. The CDR3, as DNA: TGTGCCAGCAGCTTGTCCGGCCTAGCGGGAGTGGAGCAGTTCTTC.

The rearrangement joins TRBV7-2 to TRBJ2-3, with 10 nucleotides matching TRBD1. V trimming: 5 bases; J trimming: 5 bases; junction bases outside the gene matches: 13. Germline lookup yields CDR1 SGHTA and CDR2 FQGNSA. This CDR3 contains 17 residues. CDR3 sequence (DNA): TGTGCCAGCAGCAGAATAATCAAAGGACAGGGGGGAGATACGCAGTATTTT. This encodes CASSRIIKGQGGDTQYF.

This rearrangement joins TRBV5-1 to TRBJ2-7, with TRBD1 as a possible D gene (5 bases). Trimming removed 0 bases from V and 5 bases from J, with 15 bases in between. The length of the CDR3 is 15 residues. Germline V gene sequence: CDR1 SGHRS, CDR2 YFSETQ. DNA of the CDR3: TGCGCCAGCAGCTTGGTTCCAGGGTTGGATAACGAGCAGTACTTC. This gives the protein CASSLVPGLDNEQYF.

The rearrangement uses TRBV19 and TRBJ1-4; D ambiguous. Trimming left V 4 bases short and J 7 bases short, with 16 bases between. Per germline, CDR1 LNHDA and CDR2 SQIVND (reference sequence). The CDR3 consists of 15 residues. This chain's CDR3 is CASSRDGPRGEKLFF. The CDR3 DNA sequence: TGTGCCAGTAGTAGAGATGGGCCGCGCGGTGAAAAACTGTTTTTT.

This clone was recorded a few times. The V call is TRBV15, the J call TRBJ2-5; D ambiguous. Looked up from germline, CDR1 is LNHNV and CDR2 is YYDKDF (reference sequence). This CDR3 comprises 13 residues. V gave up 3 bases and J gave up 7 bases, with 12 bases separating them. The CDR3 here is CATSSLRFGTQYF. Here the CDR3 DNA reads TGTGCCACCAGCAGTCTCCGTTTCGGGACCCAGTACTTC. The complete variable domain, with remaining parts taken from reference TRBV15 and TRBJ2-5, reads DAMVIQNPRYQVTQFGKPVTLSCSQTLNHNVMYWYQQKSSQAPKLLFHYYDKDFNNEADTPDNFQSRRPNTSFCFLDIRSPGLGDTAMYLCATSSLRFGTQYFGPGTRLLVL.

A note on this clone: The junction differs from germline at one of its ends, possibly a read error. Other DNA variants within this sample encode the same CDR3. This chain connects TRBV20-1 to TRBJ2-7, with D hard to call. CDR3 length equals 11 residues. Germline V CDR1 and CDR2: DFQATT, SNEGSKA (reference sequence). The CDR3 protein is CSARGPYEQYF. The CDR3 DNA is TGCAGTGCTAGAGGTCCTTACGAACAGTACTTC.

The rearrangement uses TRBV6-5 and TRBJ2-7, with 7 bases fitting TRBD2. The CDR3 loop spans 14 amino acids. Losses at the gene ends were 8 bases for V and 5 bases for J; bases not matched to a gene: 12. CDR1 and CDR2 (germline): MNHEY, SVGAGI. The CDR3, as DNA: TGTGCCAGCGCGGGGACTATGAAGGGTAACGAGCAGTACTTC. Protein sequence: CASAGTMKGNEQYF.

Turning to this clone: One end of the junction varies from germline; a read error may be responsible. This sequence joins TRBV6-1 and TRBJ2-7; 7 positions match TRBD2. The CDR3 has 14 residues. Germline V CDR1 and CDR2: MNHNS, SASEGT. The CDR3 nucleotides are TGTGCCAGCATTGAAACGGGAGGCTCCTACGAGCAGTACTTC. Its protein is CASIETGGSYEQYF.

This chain uses TRBV7-3 with TRBJ1-1; D is perhaps TRBD1 (5 bases). This CDR3 contains 14 residues. Trimming removed 2 bases from V and 1 base from J, with 8 bases in between. CDR1 SGHTA and CDR2 FQGTGA come from the germline V gene. The CDR3 sequence: CASSLGRENTEAFF. In DNA form, the CDR3 reads TGTGCCAGCAGCTTAGGCAGGGAGAACACTGAAGCTTTCTTT.

The chain carries TRBV7-2 and TRBJ2-5; perhaps D is TRBD1 or TRBD2 (5 bases each). The length of the CDR3 is 14 residues. The germline V gene encodes CDR1 SGHTA and CDR2 FQGNSA. The V end was cut by 1 base, the J end by 1 base, with 7 bases between. The CDR3 DNA sequence: TGTGCCAGCAGCTTAGGAGGGGCCCAAGAGACCCAGTACTTC. Encoded protein: CASSLGGAQETQYF.

V and J are TRBV7-3 and TRBJ2-2, with 9 bases identical to TRBD1. The V gene's germline CDR1 is SGHTA and CDR2 FQGTGA. The V gene end was trimmed by 4 bases and the J gene end by 0 bases; junction bases not matched to a gene: 3. The CDR3 contains 16 residues. CDR3 DNA: TGTGCCAGCAGCTACTGGACAGGGGCGAACACCGGGGAGCTGTTTTTT. It specifies CASSYWTGANTGELFF.

The V and J genes are TRBV5-1 and TRBJ2-5, with D perhaps TRBD1 (6 bases). Trimming stripped 6 bases from V and 2 bases from J, with 11 bases between. Germline-derived CDR1 and CDR2 are SGHRS and YFSETQ. The CDR3 sequence is 13 residues long. CDR3 coding DNA: TGCGCCAGCACTACAGGGATTCAAGAGACCCAGTACTTC. Its translation: CASTTGIQETQYF.

CDR3 sequence (DNA): TGTGCCAGCAGTTACAACTCGGGCAGCTCCTACAATGAGCAGTTCTTC. Translating gives CASSYNSGSSYNEQFF. This chain uses TRBV2 with TRBJ2-1; D unclear. This CDR3 region has 16 residues. Trimming cost V 5 bases and J 0 bases, with 14 bases left between them. Germline V gene sequence: CDR1 SNHLY, CDR2 FYNNEI. Supplemented by reference TRBV2 and TRBJ2-1, the full variable domain reads EPEVTQTPSHQVTQMGQEVILRCVPISNHLYFYWYRQILGQKVEFLVSFYNNEISEKSEIFDDQFSVERPDGSNFTLKIRSTKLEDSAMYFCASSYNSGSSYNEQFFGPGTRLTVL.

The chain employs TRBV6-6 and TRBJ2-3, with TRBD1 matching over 9 bases. The V and J ends lost 2 bases and 3 bases, in that order; junction bases with no gene match: 3. The CDR3 contains 15 residues. Germline V gives CDR1 MNHNY, CDR2 SVGAGI (reference sequence). The CDR3 is CASSYGTGITDTQYF. As DNA, the CDR3 is TGTGCCAGCAGTTACGGGACAGGGATTACAGATACGCAGTATTTT.

J is TRBJ2-7 and V is TRBV2; TRBD1 is a possible D gene (5 bases). This CDR3 region has 14 residues. V lost 4 bases and J 6 bases, leaving 16 bases between the germline ends. Germline CDR1 reads SNHLY; CDR2 reads FYNNEI. CDR3 amino acids: CASSVSQGRGEQYF. For the CDR3, the DNA is TGTGCCAGCAGTGTTAGCCAGGGAAGGGGCGAGCAGTACTTC.